This T cell receptor beta chain was captured by sequencing in a study of T cell responses to AZD1222 COVID-19 vaccine. General study results and limits: Females outnumbered males among donors, who were mostly white British; clonal diversity was possibly underestimated.

Turning to this clone: Its target is unknown.

The repertoire was sequenced with immunoSEQ multiplex PCR; TCRdb's copy has only in-frame clones and lacks some. The sample consists of some 130,000 clones, 75% to 90% of them appearing once. V lost 1 base and J 0 bases, leaving 9 bases between the germline ends. CDR1 is SGHAT, CDR2 FQNNGV, per germline. This CDR3 spans 15 amino acids. The source was peripheral blood, collected on day 0 of AZD1222 vaccination. The receptor was derived from an adult in good health. V and J are TRBV11-2 and TRBJ2-5; D ambiguous. The CDR3 DNA sequence: TGTGCCAGCAGCTTAGTCGGAAGGTACCAAGAGACCCAGTACTTC. Encoded protein: CASSLVGRYQETQYF.